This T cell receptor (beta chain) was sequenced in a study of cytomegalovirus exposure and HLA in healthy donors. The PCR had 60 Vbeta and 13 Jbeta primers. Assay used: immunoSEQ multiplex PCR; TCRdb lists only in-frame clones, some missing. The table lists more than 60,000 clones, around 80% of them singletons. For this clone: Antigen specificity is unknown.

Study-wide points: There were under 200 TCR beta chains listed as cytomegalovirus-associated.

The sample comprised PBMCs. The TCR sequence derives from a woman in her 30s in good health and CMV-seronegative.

The CDR3 nucleotides are TGTGCCAGCAGCTTAGTCGGGATCCCGGGGACTGAAGCTTTCTTT. Its protein product is CASSLVGIPGTEAFF. This chain links TRBV7-2 with TRBJ1-1; D call uncertain. The V gene's germline CDR1 is SGHTA and CDR2 FQGNSA. Trimming left V 1 base short and J 5 bases short, with 14 bases between. The CDR3 runs 15 residues.